This T cell receptor beta chain was recorded in a study of T cell repertoires in cytomegalovirus infection. Study-wide context: Carrying CMV and the relevant HLA type showed in public TCR beta signatures.

Study-level findings and limits: In two of eight donors, the top clonotype was HLA-C-restricted CMV-specific. Adding up the frequency of public TCR beta families identified people who carried CMV plus the relevant HLA.

The germline V gene encodes CDR1 SGDLS and CDR2 YYNGEE. This CDR3 is 14 amino acids long. The ends were cut back, 3 bases at V and 2 bases at J, with 11 bases in the middle. TCRdb re-derived calls from the reads in MiXCR, one entry per CDR3 protein. The sample consists of 150,000 to 200,000 distinct CDR3 sequences, around 14% of them appearing once. A word on this clonotype: Its antigen is undetermined.

The source is a human donor in good health (CMV status not recorded). Some clones in this sample may be carry-over from other donors' samples. The sequenced sample consisted of PBMCs. The rearrangement links TRBV9 to TRBJ1-1, with unresolved D. CDR3 sequence: CASSEHGVNTEAFF. The CDR3 coding sequence is TGTGCCAGCAGCGAACACGGTGTAAACACTGAAGCTTTCTTT.